Listed here are 25 T cell receptor beta chains from one sample, sequenced in a study of T cell responses to AZD1222 COVID-19 vaccine. Method: immunoSEQ multiplex PCR; TCRdb's copy keeps in-frame clones and lacks some. The sample has around 140,000 clones, roughly 92% seen once. Source: peripheral blood, taken on day 0 of AZD1222 vaccination. Receptors were obtained from an adult in good health.

This clone was recorded only once. This chain joins TRBV18 and TRBJ2-3; TRBD2 matches at 9 bases. CDR3 length equals 17 residues. CDR1 is KGHSH, CDR2 LQKENI, per germline. J gave up 8 bases and V 2 bases, and 14 bases lay outside the gene matches. Here the CDR3 reads CASSPSGGSGGRITQYF. In DNA form, the CDR3 reads TGTGCCAGCTCACCATCGGGTGGTAGCGGGGGACGGATTACGCAGTATTTT.

This chain connects TRBV10-1 to TRBJ2-2; D is perhaps TRBD1 (5 bases). Trimming removed 7 bases at V and 3 bases at J, with 9 bases between. The CDR3 extends over 13 amino acids. CDR1 is WNHNN and CDR2 is SYGVQD in the germline V gene (reference sequence). The CDR3 spells CASMKTDTGELFF. CDR3 sequence (DNA): TGCGCCAGCATGAAGACAGACACCGGGGAGCTGTTTTTT.

This rearrangement joins TRBV6-5 to TRBJ1-2, with D possibly TRBD1 on 5 matching bases. Germline CDR1 reads MNHEY; CDR2 reads SVGAGI. V was shortened by 9 bases and J by 0 bases, with 11 bases between the two germline ends. This CDR3 comprises 13 residues. The CDR3 nucleotides are TGTGCCAGTCAGAAGACAGCTAACTATGGCTACACCTTC. It specifies CASQKTANYGYTF.

V usage is TRBV5-4 and J usage is TRBJ2-1; D could derive from TRBD1 or TRBD2 (5 bases each). V lost 3 bases, J lost 0 bases, and 13 bases lay in between. CDR1 is SGHNT and CDR2 is YYREEE in the germline V gene (reference sequence). This CDR3 is built from 16 residues. The DNA for the CDR3 is TGTGCCAGCAGCTCCGCGGGCAGGGACTCCTACAATGAGCAGTTCTTC. Protein product: CASSSAGRDSYNEQFF. Full variable domain (remainder filled in from reference TRBV5-4 and TRBJ2-1): ETGVTQSPTHLIKTRGQQVTLRCSSQSGHNTVSWYQQALGQGPQFIFQYYREEENGRGNFPPRFSGLQFPNYSSELNVNALELDDSALYLCASSSAGRDSYNEQFFGPGTRLTVL.

As regards this clone: At one boundary the junction diverges from the germline segment, which might be a read error. This chain links TRBV2 with TRBJ2-1; a possible D gene is TRBD2 (5 bases). The CDR3 is made up of 13 amino acids. Germline loops: CDR1 SNHLY, CDR2 FYNNEI. The CDR3 nucleotides are TGTGCCAGCAGTTCCGAAGACTACGATGAGCAGTTCTTC. It is translated as CASSSEDYDEQFF.

V usage is TRBV5-5 and J usage is TRBJ2-7; D is ambiguous. The germline V and J ends were trimmed by 0 bases and 11 bases, with 15 bases remaining between them. Germline V gene lookup returns CDR1 SGHKS and CDR2 YYEKEE (reference sequence). The CDR3 has 13 residues. Written as DNA, the CDR3 is TGTGCCAGCAGCTTGGGGTCAACTCCGAACGAGTACTTC. Protein: CASSLGSTPNEYF.

The V and J genes are TRBV28 and TRBJ1-2; 9 nucleotides line up with TRBD1. The junction had 0 bases not matched to a gene; V was cut back by 3 bases and J by 4 bases. The germline V gene has CDR1 MDHEN and CDR2 SYDVKM. The CDR3 is 13 residues long. CDR3 in amino acids: CASSLGQGYGYTF. CDR3 coding DNA: TGTGCCAGCAGTTTGGGACAGGGCTATGGCTACACCTTC.

The chain uses TRBV2 and TRBJ1-6; TRBD1 matches 8 bases. CDR1 is SNHLY and CDR2 is FYNNEI in the germline V gene. CDR3 length: 16 residues. The J segment lost 1 base and the V segment lost 9 bases, leaving 8 bases of the junction unmatched. For the CDR3, the DNA is TGTGCCAGACCACCAGGGGGCGGGTCCTATAATTCACCCCTCCACTTT. It translates to CARPPGGGSYNSPLHF.

V gene TRBV3-1 (or the pseudogene TRBV3-2) combines with J gene TRBJ2-1, with D hard to call. This CDR3 region has 13 residues. Germline values: CDR1 LGHDT, CDR2 YNNKEL (reference sequence). The V and J ends lost 1 base and 6 bases respectively, with 7 bases between them. CDR3: CASSQASRNEQFF. CDR3 in DNA: TGTGCCAGCAGCCAAGCCTCTCGCAATGAGCAGTTCTTC.

V usage is TRBV7-3 and J usage is TRBJ2-5, with TRBD1 as a possible D gene (6 bases). Looked up from germline, CDR1 is SGHTA and CDR2 is FQGTGA. This CDR3 comprises 16 residues. V gave up 0 bases and J gave up 7 bases, with 18 bases separating them. CDR3 sequence: CASSLTVGGQQGTQYF. The CDR3 DNA reads as TGTGCCAGCAGCTTAACGGTTGGGGGCCAGCAGGGGACCCAGTACTTC.

V gene TRBV7-9 combines with J gene TRBJ1-1; 7 bases agree with TRBD1. The CDR3 covers 15 residues. The J segment lost 0 bases and the V segment lost 3 bases, leaving 4 bases of the junction unmatched. Germline lookup yields CDR1 SEHNR and CDR2 FQNEAQ (reference sequence). Here the CDR3 DNA reads TGTGCCAGCAGCTTTTCAGGGGGAATGAACACTGAAGCTTTCTTT. Its protein product is CASSFSGGMNTEAFF.

The rearrangement uses TRBV10-3 and TRBJ1-2; 7 bases are a match to TRBD1. With V trimmed by 0 bases and J by 10 bases, 11 bases remained unmatched. The length of the CDR3 is 15 residues. Germline CDR1 reads ENHRY; CDR2 reads SYGVKD. The CDR3 here is CAISESITGEDIYTF. CDR3 bases: TGTGCCATCAGTGAGTCCATAACAGGGGAAGATATCTACACCTTC.

This sequence joins TRBV5-4 and TRBJ1-2; D remains ambiguous. V lost 0 bases and J lost 4, with 10 bases in between. The CDR3 is 14 residues long. From germline, CDR1 is SGHNT and CDR2 YYREEE (reference sequence). The DNA of the CDR3 is TGTGCCAGCAGCTTGGTGGCGTCTGGCTATGGCTACACCTTC. The encoded protein is CASSLVASGYGYTF.

The J gene is TRBJ2-7, the V gene TRBV9; the D gene could be TRBD1 or TRBD2 (5 bases each). Looked up from germline, CDR1 is SGDLS and CDR2 is YYNGEE. The CDR3 is 16 amino acids. The V gene lost 0 bases and the J gene lost 4 bases, with 17 bases spanning the gap. CDR3 DNA sequence: TGTGCCAGCAGCGTAGGTGGAACGTTTGGGGGTTACGAGCAGTACTTC. This translates into CASSVGGTFGGYEQYF.

The count of this clone is one. This chain connects TRBV7-9 to TRBJ2-1; 7 bases map to TRBD1. This CDR3 is built from 14 residues. Looked up from germline, CDR1 is SEHNR and CDR2 is FQNEAQ (reference sequence). V lost 0 bases, J lost 8 bases, and 4 bases stayed unmatched. CDR3 in DNA: TGTGCCAGCAGCTTAGCTGGGACAGAGTATGAGCAGTTCTTC. It yields the protein CASSLAGTEYEQFF.

J is TRBJ2-1 and V is TRBV13; possibly TRBD2 for D (6 bases). This CDR3 is built from 14 residues. CDR1 is PRHDT and CDR2 is FYEKMQ in the germline V gene (reference sequence). V lost 0 bases and J lost 6, with 9 bases in between. For the CDR3, the DNA is TGTGCCAGCAGCTTAGGGGGGGGTCCCAATGAGCAGTTCTTC. It encodes CASSLGGGPNEQFF.

J is TRBJ2-5 and V is TRBV6-1; D gene uncertain. V was clipped by 2 bases and J by 7 bases, with 14 bases between them. The CDR3 has 14 residues. CDR1 and CDR2 (germline): MNHNS, SASEGT. The CDR3 sequence is CASSETYRLGTQYF. For the CDR3, the DNA is TGTGCCAGCAGTGAAACCTACCGCTTGGGGACCCAGTACTTC.

The gene calls are TRBV6-2 or TRBV6-3 and TRBJ1-2, with 7 bases matching TRBD1. The germline V gene encodes CDR1 MNHEY and CDR2 SVGEGT. The ends lost 2 bases at V and 3 bases at J; junction bases unmatched: 6. The length of the CDR3 is 15 residues. In nucleotides, the CDR3 is TGTGCCAGCAGTTACAATCGAGGACAGGACTATGGCTACACCTTC. Translated, it gives CASSYNRGQDYGYTF.

The genes are TRBV4-1 and TRBJ1-2; the D is unclear. Trimming took off 1 base at V and 2 bases at J, with 11 bases between the two ends. The germline gives CDR1 MGHRA, CDR2 YSYEKL. CDR3 size: 15 residues. The CDR3 loop reads CASSQGPENNYGYTF. The CDR3 nucleotides read TGCGCCAGCAGCCAAGGTCCGGAGAACAACTATGGCTACACCTTC.

The rearrangement uses TRBV28 and TRBJ1-4; D uncertain. Per the germline V gene, CDR1 is MDHEN and CDR2 is SYDVKM. The length of the CDR3 is 13 residues. Trimming shortened V by 6 bases and J by 3 bases, and 8 bases separated the two germline ends. The CDR3 DNA is TGTGCCAGCAGACAAGGGTCTAATGAAAAACTGTTTTTT. Translation: CASRQGSNEKLFF.

The chain combines TRBV25-1 with TRBJ1-1; the D is unclear. V lost 2 bases and J lost 1, with 2 bases in between. Germline-derived CDR1 and CDR2 are MGHDK and SYGVNS. The CDR3 extends over 12 amino acids. CDR3 amino acids: CASSEQNTEAFF. The CDR3 DNA follows: TGTGCCAGCAGTGAACAGAACACTGAAGCTTTCTTT.

The gene calls are TRBV19 and TRBJ1-1; D remains ambiguous. CDR1 is LNHDA, CDR2 SQIVND, per germline (reference sequence). CDR3 size: 15 residues. The V end lost 1 base, the J end lost 2 bases, and 11 bases lay between the germline ends. CDR3 sequence reads: CASSIASQLNTEAFF. CDR3 nucleotides: TGTGCCAGTAGTATAGCGTCACAGCTCAACACTGAAGCTTTCTTT.

This clone was seen only once. The chain is built from TRBV9 and TRBJ2-1, with 7 bases lining up with TRBD2. V shed 4 bases and J 7 bases; nucleotides not matched to a gene: 11. Germline loops: CDR1 SGDLS, CDR2 YYNGEE. The CDR3 runs to 15 residues. Written as DNA, the CDR3 is TGTGCCAGCAGCAACCGGGAACATAGCGGGAATGAGCAGTTCTTC. Translation: CASSNREHSGNEQFF.

The V and J genes are TRBV7-2 and TRBJ2-3, with 10 nucleotides matching TRBD2. This CDR3 is built from 15 residues. With V trimmed by 5 bases and J by 4 bases, 6 bases remained unmatched. Germline CDR1 SGHTA, CDR2 FQGNSA. The CDR3 protein is CASSPSGRGADTQYF. The CDR3 DNA is TGTGCCAGCAGCCCTAGCGGGAGAGGAGCAGATACGCAGTATTTT.

This clone is a singleton in its sample. The chain joins TRBV7-3 to TRBJ1-6, with D tentatively TRBD1 (5 bases). This CDR3 has 15 amino acids. With 2 bases removed from V and 10 bases from J, the gap between germline ends came to 15 bases. CDR1 is SGHTA, CDR2 FQGTGA, per germline. This CDR3 reads CASSLGVGDRSPLHF. The CDR3, as DNA: TGTGCCAGCAGCTTAGGGGTGGGGGATCGCTCACCCCTCCACTTT.